This passage covers 2 T cell receptor beta chains from one sample sequenced in a study of patients and donors after allogeneic stem cell transplantation. TCRdb ran MiXCR on the RT-PCR reads and lists one entry per CDR3 protein. Of about 960,000 distinct CDR3 sequences listed, more than 15% are singletons. The specimen sequenced was blood, either unsorted or a sorted T cell fraction (not recorded which). The receptors stem from a human donor who was either an allogeneic HSCT recipient or a stem cell or donor lymphocyte infusion donor (not recorded which). It is not recorded whose cells these are; they may come from a transplant donor.

This rearrangement joins TRBV29-1 to TRBJ2-7; possibly TRBD1 for D (5 bases). CDR1 SQVTM and CDR2 ANQGSEA come from the germline V gene. Trimming removed 0 bases from V and 6 bases from J, with 12 bases in between. This CDR3 region has 13 residues. The CDR3, as DNA: TGCAGCGTTGAAGATGGAAGGGGTCGCGAGCAGTACTTC. Its translation: CSVEDGRGREQYF.

In this sample, this clonotype turned up a few times. As DNA, the CDR3 is TGTGCCAGCAGTTACCACCTCAATTACGACTTTGCTGGGGCCAACGTCCTGACTTTC. Protein: CASSYHLNYDFAGANVLTF. The chain uses TRBV6-2 or TRBV6-3 and TRBJ2-6; the D is unclear. CDR3 length equals 19 residues. Trimming cost V 2 bases and J 2 bases, with 19 bases left between them. Germline V gene sequence: CDR1 MNHEY, CDR2 SVGEGT.